This passage covers 30 T cell receptor beta chains from one sample sequenced in a study of blood T cell repertoires in COVID-19. Some clones are missing from TCRdb's copy, which holds only in-frame ones; the method was immunoSEQ multiplex PCR. The table shows about half a million clones, with around nine tenths occurring only once. Source material: PBMCs or T cells enriched from blood (not recorded which). Every receptor here comes from a woman in her sixties or seventies who had recovered from COVID-19.

The chain employs TRBV27 and TRBJ1-4; D unresolved. The germline V gene has CDR1 MNHEY and CDR2 SMNVEV (reference sequence). CDR3 length: 14 residues. V lost 3 bases to trimming and J lost 0 bases, with 5 bases between them. CDR3 nucleotide sequence: TGTGCCAGCAGTTTGGCAGCAACTAATGAAAAACTGTTTTTT. This gives the protein CASSLAATNEKLFF.

V usage is TRBV11-2 and J usage is TRBJ2-3; D is perhaps TRBD2 (7 bases). This CDR3 is built from 14 residues. Germline V gives CDR1 SGHAT, CDR2 FQNNGV. The V end was cut by 5 bases, the J end by 6 bases, with 15 bases between. The chain's CDR3 is CASSKSGGADTQYF. The DNA for the CDR3 is TGTGCCAGCAGCAAGAGTGGGGGGGCCGATACGCAGTATTTT.

The chain links TRBV5-1 to TRBJ2-2; D remains ambiguous. CDR1 SGHRS and CDR2 YFSETQ come from the germline V gene. The V end lost 4 bases, the J end lost 3 bases, and 13 bases lay between the germline ends. This CDR3 has 15 residues. The CDR3 spells CASSLRVWDTGELFF. CDR3 DNA sequence: TGCGCCAGCAGCCTCCGGGTATGGGACACCGGGGAGCTGTTTTTT.

This chain connects TRBV25-1 to TRBJ2-5; possible D gene TRBD1, 5 bases. Germline CDR1 reads MGHDK; CDR2 reads SYGVNS. There are 15 residues in the CDR3. V was clipped by 1 base and J by 5 bases, with 14 bases between them. In DNA, the CDR3 is TGTGCCAGCAGTGAATTTAAGGGGATTTCGGAGACCCAGTACTTC. Its translation is CASSEFKGISETQYF.

This chain links TRBV2 with TRBJ2-2, with D perhaps TRBD2 (5 bases). The germline V gene encodes CDR1 SNHLY and CDR2 FYNNEI. V was trimmed by 6 bases and J by 5 bases, leaving 16 bases between them. The CDR3 extends over 15 amino acids. The DNA of the CDR3 is TGTGCCAGCAGAAGGGCGGACTCTTCAACCGGGGAGCTGTTTTTT. It codes for CASRRADSSTGELFF.

The chain joins TRBV6-5 to TRBJ2-7; TRBD2 might be the D (5 bases). The V end lost 2 bases, the J end lost 0 bases, and 8 bases lay between the germline ends. The CDR3 totals 14 residues. Per the germline V gene, CDR1 is MNHEY and CDR2 is SVGAGI. CDR3 sequence (DNA): TGTGCCAGCAGTTACCAGAGGGTCTCCTACGAGCAGTACTTC. Residues: CASSYQRVSYEQYF.

The chain carries TRBV29-1 and TRBJ2-5; 8 bases map to TRBD2. The V gene's germline CDR1 is SQVTM and CDR2 ANQGSEA. The CDR3 totals 12 residues. V lost 7 bases, J lost 2 bases, and 3 bases stayed unmatched. The CDR3 sequence: CSGGGIQETQYF. CDR3 bases: TGCAGCGGCGGGGGGATACAAGAGACCCAGTACTTC.

This chain joins TRBV3-1 (or the pseudogene TRBV3-2) and TRBJ1-1, with TRBD1 as a possible D gene (6 bases). V was clipped by 3 bases and J by 4 bases, with 12 bases between them. Germline V CDR1 and CDR2: LGHDT, YNNKEL (reference sequence). The CDR3 runs 14 residues. The CDR3 protein is CASSHTGTGTEAFF. Here the CDR3 DNA reads TGTGCCAGCAGCCACACAGGGACGGGCACTGAAGCTTTCTTT.

The genes are TRBV11-2 and TRBJ1-2; a possible D gene is TRBD1 (5 bases). The CDR3 extends over 15 amino acids. CDR1 and CDR2 from the germline V gene are SGHAT and FQNNGV. Trimming left V 1 base short and J 8 bases short, with 17 bases between. CDR3 protein: CASSLGGDNGLGYTF. The CDR3 DNA follows: TGTGCCAGCAGCTTAGGGGGGGATAATGGTCTAGGCTACACCTTC. Looking up the rest from reference TRBV11-2 and TRBJ1-2 gives the full variable domain: EAGVAQSPRYKIIEKRQSVAFWCNPISGHATLYWYQQILGQGPKLLIQFQNNGVVDDSQLPKDRFSAERLKGVDSTLKIQPAKLEDSAVYLCASSLGGDNGLGYTFGSGTRLTVV.

The CDR3 loop is CASSLIGLEGSSGNTIYF. CDR3 coding DNA: TGTGCCAGCAGCTTAATTGGCCTGGAGGGGAGCTCTGGAAACACCATATATTTT. The chain has TRBV7-8 and TRBJ1-3; D might be TRBD1 (5 bases). The CDR3 is 18 amino acids. With 2 bases removed from V and 0 bases from J, the gap between germline ends came to 17 bases. Germline-derived CDR1 and CDR2 are SGHVS and FQNEAQ.

This rearrangement joins TRBV2 to TRBJ1-4; 12 nucleotides line up with TRBD1. The J segment lost 5 bases and the V segment lost 6 bases, leaving 1 base of the junction unmatched. The CDR3 contains 14 residues. Germline V gene lookup returns CDR1 SNHLY and CDR2 FYNNEI. Written as DNA, the CDR3 is TGTGCCAGCAGGGGGACAGGGGGCAATGAAAAACTGTTTTTT. Its protein product is CASRGTGGNEKLFF. The complete variable domain, with remaining parts taken from reference TRBV2 and TRBJ1-4, reads EPEVTQTPSHQVTQMGQEVILRCVPISNHLYFYWYRQILGQKVEFLVSFYNNEISEKSEIFDDQFSVERPDGSNFTLKIRSTKLEDSAMYFCASRGTGGNEKLFFGSGTQLSVL.

The chain joins TRBV6-1 to TRBJ1-3; 10 bases agree with TRBD1. The CDR3 has 16 residues. The ends lost 2 bases at V and 9 bases at J; junction bases unmatched: 10. Germline V gene lookup returns CDR1 MNHNS and CDR2 SASEGT. The CDR3 DNA sequence: TGTGCCAGCAGTGAATTTGGACAGGGGGTGCCCACCACCATATATTTT. As protein: CASSEFGQGVPTTIYF.

This clone was detected a few times. This chain links TRBV7-9 with TRBJ2-5, with TRBD1 identical over 7 bases. This CDR3 is 19 amino acids long. Trimming took 1 base from V and 4 from J; bases not matched to a gene: 18. Germline V CDR1 and CDR2: SEHNR, FQNEAQ (reference sequence). Written as DNA, the CDR3 is TGTGCCAGCAGCTTAGTAAGCGGTCGGACGACAGGGTGGGTAGAGACCCAGTACTTC. This codes for CASSLVSGRTTGWVETQYF.

The chain has TRBV6-1 and TRBJ2-2, with a tentative D call TRBD2 (5 bases). This CDR3 region has 17 residues. The germline gives CDR1 MNHNS, CDR2 SASEGT. V was cut by 4 bases and J by 6 bases, with 21 bases left in between. The CDR3 region is CASSAPRGLGRAGELFF. CDR3 nucleotide sequence: TGTGCCAGCAGTGCCCCCCGTGGGCTAGGGCGGGCCGGGGAGCTGTTTTTT.

V gene TRBV3-1 (or the pseudogene TRBV3-2) combines with J gene TRBJ2-5, with 7 nucleotides matching TRBD2. The J segment lost 1 base and the V segment lost 2 bases, leaving 1 base of the junction unmatched. CDR1 is LGHDT, CDR2 YNNKEL, per germline (reference sequence). The length of the CDR3 is 14 residues. The DNA for the CDR3 is TGTGCCAGCAGCCAACTAGCGGTCCAAGAGACCCAGTACTTC. Protein: CASSQLAVQETQYF.

V usage is TRBV7-2 and J usage is TRBJ2-1; 7 bases are a match to TRBD2. Germline lookup yields CDR1 SGHTA and CDR2 FQGNSA. This CDR3 contains 15 residues. The junction had 15 bases not matched to a gene; V was cut back by 4 bases and J by 12 bases. The CDR3 DNA reads as TGTGCCAGCAGCTCGAGACTAGCAGATGAACCCACGCAGTTCTTC. Its protein product is CASSSRLADEPTQFF.

This clone was observed a single time. The genes are TRBV29-1 and TRBJ1-1; D remains ambiguous. V was trimmed by 4 bases and J by 6 bases, leaving 24 bases between them. The CDR3 length is 16 residues. Germline CDR1 reads SQVTM; CDR2 reads ANQGSEA. This chain's CDR3 is CSVGHTPGHGMAEAFF. Written as DNA, the CDR3 is TGCAGCGTTGGGCATACGCCAGGTCATGGCATGGCTGAAGCTTTCTTT.

This chain uses TRBV7-2 with TRBJ2-3; D gene unclear. This CDR3 is built from 11 residues. Germline CDR1 is SGHTA and CDR2 is FQGNSA. V dropped 5 bases and J dropped 8 bases, with 8 bases sitting between them. The CDR3 sequence: CASSGTITQYF. The CDR3, as DNA: TGTGCCAGCAGCGGCACTATTACGCAGTATTTT.

CDR3 sequence (DNA): TGTGCCAGCAGCCGACAGGGGGGTGGCGACGAGCAGTACTTC. Its protein is CASSRQGGGDEQYF. The chain combines TRBV2 with TRBJ2-7; 9 bases fit TRBD1. With V trimmed by 6 bases and J by 5 bases, 8 bases remained unmatched. CDR1 is SNHLY and CDR2 is FYNNEI in the germline V gene. This CDR3 is built from 14 residues.

The chain combines TRBV19 with TRBJ1-2, with D possibly being TRBD1 (6 bases). V was cut by 5 bases and J by 6 bases, with 13 bases left in between. From germline, CDR1 is LNHDA and CDR2 SQIVND (reference sequence). The CDR3 is 13 residues long. The CDR3: CASSETGWDGYTF. The CDR3 DNA reads TGTGCCAGTAGTGAGACAGGATGGGATGGCTACACCTTC.

CDR3 region: CASSHGLAGGPGTGELFF. The CDR3 DNA follows: TGCGCCAGCAGCCATGGACTAGCGGGGGGGCCGGGCACCGGGGAGCTGTTTTTT. V is TRBV5-1 and J is TRBJ2-2, with 15 bases matching TRBD2. CDR3 length equals 18 residues. Germline V gene sequence: CDR1 SGHRS, CDR2 YFSETQ. V was pared by 4 bases and J by 4 bases, with 8 bases of the junction left unmatched.

V and J are TRBV9 and TRBJ1-1; D may be TRBD1 (6 bases). The germline gives CDR1 SGDLS, CDR2 YYNGEE. Trimming left V 0 bases short and J 4 bases short, with 13 bases between. The CDR3 runs 15 residues. CDR3 DNA: TGTGCCAGCAGCGTAGAGGTCACAGGGTCCACTGAAGCTTTCTTT. This encodes CASSVEVTGSTEAFF.

The chain combines TRBV13 with TRBJ2-3; 8 nucleotides align to TRBD2. The CDR3 has 12 residues. Germline loops: CDR1 PRHDT, CDR2 FYEKMQ (reference sequence). V shed 9 bases, J shed 9 bases, and the junction held 8 bases outside the gene matches. The CDR3 DNA reads as TGTGCCAGTCGGGGGGGCGTGGGAACGCAGTATTTT. Translation: CASRGGVGTQYF.

Turning to this clone: The same CDR3 is also encoded by other DNA sequences in this sample. CDR3 in amino acids: CASSSGGNQPQHF. The CDR3 DNA sequence: TGTGCCAGCAGTTCGGGAGGCAATCAGCCCCAGCATTTT. This sequence joins TRBV27 and TRBJ1-5, with D unresolved. V lost 4 bases, J lost 2 bases, and 6 bases lay in between. CDR1 is MNHEY and CDR2 is SMNVEV in the germline V gene (reference sequence). This CDR3 is built from 13 residues.

The chain joins TRBV5-4 to TRBJ2-1; 9 positions agree with TRBD1. V lost 4 bases to trimming and J lost 6 bases; unmatched junction nucleotides: 8. The CDR3 covers 15 residues. Germline CDR1 and CDR2: SGHNT and YYREEE (reference sequence). CDR3 in DNA: TGTGCCAGCAGCCAGCCGGGACAGGGTGGCAATGAGCAGTTCTTC. Its protein product is CASSQPGQGGNEQFF.

This clone was seen a few times. V and J are TRBV27 and TRBJ2-3; weak D call: TRBD2 (6 bases). Per germline, CDR1 MNHEY and CDR2 SMNVEV (reference sequence). The V gene lost 2 bases and the J gene lost 0 bases, with 9 bases spanning the gap. This CDR3 region has 15 residues. The CDR3 DNA reads TGTGCCAGCAGTTTAGCGGGGCGGAGCACAGATACGCAGTATTTT. Translated, it gives CASSLAGRSTDTQYF.

The chain combines TRBV9 with TRBJ1-2; unclear D gene. Trimming took off 0 bases at V and 8 bases at J, with 8 bases between the two ends. Germline V gene data show CDR1 as SGDLS and CDR2 as YYNGEE. CDR3 size: 12 residues. The CDR3: CASSVVRSGYTF. The CDR3 DNA is TGTGCCAGCAGCGTAGTACGGTCGGGCTACACCTTC.

This rearrangement joins TRBV5-6 to TRBJ2-1, with 7 bases fitting TRBD1. The length of the CDR3 is 19 residues. With V trimmed by 5 bases and J by 0 bases, 17 bases remained unmatched. Germline values: CDR1 SGHDT, CDR2 YYEEEE. The chain's CDR3 is CASSSITRQGASSYNEQFF. The CDR3 DNA reads as TGTGCCAGCAGTTCTATCACTCGACAGGGTGCAAGCTCCTACAATGAGCAGTTCTTC.

The chain couples TRBV11-2 to TRBJ2-3; D remains ambiguous. Looked up from germline, CDR1 is SGHAT and CDR2 is FQNNGV. The CDR3 is 13 amino acids. Trimming took 3 bases from V and 1 from J, leaving 5 bases between them. The CDR3 loop reads CASSFVGTDTQYF. Here the CDR3 DNA reads TGTGCCAGCAGCTTCGTCGGCACAGATACGCAGTATTTT.

J is TRBJ2-7 and V is TRBV6-6; TRBD1 matches at 8 bases. The trim removed 6 bases at V and 0 bases at J, leaving 10 bases unmatched. Germline CDR1 is MNHNY and CDR2 is SVGAGI (reference sequence). The CDR3 is made up of 16 amino acids. The CDR3 DNA follows: TGTGCCAGCAGCCGGAGGGGACAGGACAGCTCCTACGAGCAGTACTTC. Its translation is CASSRRGQDSSYEQYF.